This T cell receptor beta chain comes out of a study of T-cell memory formation after mild COVID-19. Overall study: Clusters of TCRs were largely donor specific. General study results and limits: Confirmation was lacking for SARS-CoV-2 specificity of second-wave clones that peaked on day 37.

The length of the CDR3 is 15 residues. Germline V gene data show CDR1 as SGHAT and CDR2 as FQNNGV. V was pared by 5 bases and J by 5 bases, with 7 bases of the junction left unmatched. This clonotype was counted between two and nine times. Antigen: not known. Constant-segment primers served in 5'RACE that generated TCR alpha and TCR beta cDNA libraries bearing sample barcodes and UMIs. TCRdb re-called the 5' RACE reads with MiXCR, one entry per CDR3 protein. Here the sample spans around 250,000 distinct CDR3 sequences, 15% to 20% being singletons. The sequence was obtained from a man younger than 35 who had mild COVID-19 (a few samples of this study predate the infection). Cell type and time point are not known. Sequences were obtained from PBMCs or a T cell subset sorted from them (not recorded which). The V gene is TRBV11-2, the J gene TRBJ2-1; TRBD2 matches 9 bases. The DNA of the CDR3 is TGTGCCAGCAGCCCGAGCGGGGGGCTAAACAATGAGCAGTTCTTC. It yields the protein CASSPSGGLNNEQFF.